These 27 T cell receptor beta chains were all obtained from the same sample, sequenced in a study of tissue T cells after allogeneic stem cell transplantation (dated 2022 in TCRdb). Library creation used the immunoSEQ multiplex PCR assay. TCRdb provides this immuneACCESS table in a form limited to in-frame rearrangements. Some clones are lacking; in checked studies, under half of them reflect an unresolved V gene, and why the rest are absent is not known. Here the sample has under 9,000 clones; roughly a third occur a single time. The ten largest clones represent around 5.1% of the sample. The time point label, read with the paper, signifies: mouse harvest day 14 after allogeneic transplant. Each mouse graft, delivered by tail vein injection, combined 10^6 splenic CD5+ T cells with 10^7 T-cell-depleted bone marrow cells. The sample comprised skin. The origin of the receptors is a female BALB/c mouse given C57BL/6 T cells with graft-versus-host disease after an allogeneic hematopoietic cell transplant.

Worth noting for this clone: Gene names refer to mouse genes. Coverage ceases 1 residue before the CDR3 finishes, and the germline J gene fills in the end. The chain recombines TRBV26 with TRBJ1-4; D is undetermined. The CDR3 covers 13 residues. V was shortened by 6 bases and J by 2 bases, with 7 bases between the two germline ends. The germline CDR1 and CDR2 sequences are KGHPV and FQNQEV (reference sequence). The CDR3 loop reads CASSSDSNERLFF. The sequenced CDR3 bases are TGTGCCAGCAGCTCCGACTCCAACGAAAGATTATTT.

With respect to this clone: Mouse germline and gene names are used. The read terminates 1 residue ahead of where the CDR3 ends, so the germline J gene completes it. J is TRBJ2-4 and V is TRBV3; D is undetermined. Trimming removed 5 bases from V and 2 bases from J, with 8 bases in between. The CDR3 runs to 13 residues. Germline CDR1 reads SNHLY; CDR2 reads FYNGKV (reference sequence). CDR3 DNA, as far as it was read: TGTGCCAGCAGCCGACAAAATCAAAACACCTTGTAC. It codes for CASSRQNQNTLY. The entire CDR3 sequence reads CASSRQNQNTLYF.

A note on this clone: The listed genes are named as in mouse. The read terminates 1 residue before the CDR3 end, so the remaining end is supplied by the germline J gene. The chain combines TRBV29 with TRBJ2-5; 12 bases align to TRBD1. Germline lookup yields CDR1 MSHET and CDR2 SYDVDS. V was clipped by 1 base and J by 2 bases; unmatched bases: 4. The CDR3 spans 17 residues. The DNA read from the CDR3 is TGTGCTAGCAGTTTATGGGGGACAGGGGGCTTCCAAGACACCCAGTAC. It translates to CASSLWGTGGFQDTQY. The CDR3 in full is CASSLWGTGGFQDTQYF.

By share of the sample, this clone is medium-sized (0.01 to 0.1%). Mouse gene names apply. CDR3 DNA (partial): TGTGCCAGCAGTCTGTTCAATTCTGGAAATACGCTCTAT. This encodes CASSLFNSGNTLY. The CDR3 in its entirety is CASSLFNSGNTLYF. The V call is TRBV26, the J call TRBJ1-3; D is uncertain. The CDR3 end is not reached by the read, which stops 1 residue before it; the germline J gene fills it in. Trimming stripped 1 base from V and 0 bases from J, with 4 bases between. CDR3 length: 14 amino acids. Germline V gene lookup returns CDR1 KGHPV and CDR2 FQNQEV (reference sequence).

Turning to this clone: Mouse gene names apply. The sequenced fragment ends 1 residue before the CDR3 boundary, so the rest is inferred from the germline J gene. The chain couples TRBV1 to TRBJ2-2; no reliable D call. Germline V CDR1 and CDR2: NSQYPW, LRSPGD (reference sequence). V was shortened by 0 bases and J by 4 bases, with 6 bases between the two germline ends. The CDR3 sequence is 14 residues long. The covered CDR3 bases are TGCACCTGCAGTGCAGATCACAGCACCGGGCAGCTCTAC. Residues: CTCSADHSTGQLY. Given in full, the CDR3 is CTCSADHSTGQLYF.

This clone occurred a few times. These gene names are mouse names. The read falls 1 residue short of the CDR3 end, and the missing part is taken from the germline J gene. The chain recombines TRBV23 with TRBJ2-7; the listed D gene, TRBD2, was not tested against the DNA. The CDR3 consists of 13 residues. Germline V gene sequence: CDR1 KGHTA, CDR2 FQNQQP. The CDR3 bases that were read are TGCTCCAGCACGGGGACTGGGGGGCGCGAACAGTAC. Translated, it gives CSSTGTGGREQY. In full, the CDR3 reads CSSTGTGGREQYF.

This clone was seen only a few times. These gene names are mouse names. The CDR3 end falls 1 residue outside the read, so it is completed with the germline J gene. The chain employs TRBV12-2 and TRBJ1-4, with TRBD1 matching over 7 bases. CDR1 is SGHLS and CDR2 is HYDKME in the germline V gene. The CDR3 is 14 amino acids. The V segment lost 1 base and the J segment 4 bases; nucleotides outside the gene matches: 2. CDR3 sequence: CASSLGTDNERLFF. Incomplete CDR3 DNA: TGTGCCAGCTCTCTGGGGACAGACAACGAAAGATTATTT. Based on the CDR3 plus reference TRBV12-2 and TRBJ1-4, the full variable domain is NSGVVQSPRYIIKGKGERSILKCIPISGHLSVAWYQQTQGQELKFFIQHYDKMERDKGNLPSRFSVQQFDDYHSEMNMSALELEDSAVYFCASSLGTDNERLFFGHGTKLSVL.

As concerns this clone: Gene names follow the mouse nomenclature. The sequence runs out 1 residue before the end of the CDR3; the remainder is reconstructed from the germline J gene. This chain connects TRBV26 to TRBJ2-4; possible D gene TRBD2, 7 bases. Germline V CDR1 and CDR2: KGHPV, FQNQEV (reference sequence). This CDR3 region has 14 residues. Trimming took 4 bases from V and 0 from J, leaving 8 bases between them. The covered CDR3 bases are TGTGCCAGCAGTCAGGGGGGGAGTCAAAACACCTTGTAC. Protein: CASSQGGSQNTLY. In full, the CDR3 reads CASSQGGSQNTLYF.

In regard to this clone: Mouse gene names and germline throughout. The sequenced fragment ends 1 residue before the CDR3 boundary, so the rest is inferred from the germline J gene. This rearrangement joins TRBV26 to TRBJ2-1; TRBD2 agrees at 12 bases. J lost 5 bases, V lost 5 bases, and 1 base had no gene match. CDR1 is KGHPV, CDR2 FQNQEV, per germline (reference sequence). This CDR3 is 14 amino acids long. The CDR3: CASSWTGGDAEQFF. The sequenced CDR3 bases are TGTGCCAGCAGTTGGACTGGGGGGGATGCTGAGCAGTTC.

By frequency in the sample, this clone is medium-sized. Each gene name is a mouse one. Read sequence stops 1 residue before the CDR3 end, and the germline J gene provides the missing end. This rearrangement joins TRBV13-2 to TRBJ1-3; TRBD1 agrees at 8 bases. After removal of 3 bases from V and 0 bases from J, the junction contained 2 bases not matched to a gene. This CDR3 comprises 15 residues. CDR1 and CDR2 from the germline V gene are NNHNN and SYGAGS (reference sequence). CDR3 DNA, as far as it was read: TGTGCCAGCGGTGGGACAGGGCTTTCTGGAAATACGCTCTAT. Translated: CASGGTGLSGNTLY. The entire CDR3 protein reads CASGGTGLSGNTLYF.

Comment on this clone: Gene names are mouse gene names. The CDR3 extends 1 residue past the end of the read, so its final part is completed from the germline J gene. The rearrangement joins TRBV31 to TRBJ1-6; no clear D gene. TRBJ1-6 is an open reading frame, and its role is uncertain. CDR1 and CDR2 (germline): GKSSPN, SITVG. V was shortened by 3 bases and J by 7 bases, with 4 bases between the two germline ends. The CDR3 contains 11 residues. The DNA read from the CDR3 is TGTGCCTGGAGATCGAATTCGCCCCTCTAC. Translated, it gives CAWRSNSPLY. From start to end, the CDR3 is CAWRSNSPLYF.

As regards this clone: The genes are named according to mouse. The CDR3 end is not reached by the read, which stops 1 residue before it; the germline J gene fills it in. The chain carries TRBV26 and TRBJ2-5; 9 bases are shared with TRBD1. Looked up from germline, CDR1 is KGHPV and CDR2 is FQNQEV (reference sequence). The CDR3 runs to 13 residues. Losses at the gene ends were 5 bases for V and 5 bases for J; bases not matched to a gene: 2. CDR3 DNA, as far as it was read: TGTGCCAGCAGTAACAGGGGGCGAGACACCCAGTAC. Translated: CASSNRGRDTQY. The entire CDR3 protein is CASSNRGRDTQYF.

Turning to this clone: Gene names are the mouse ones. The read ends 1 residue early relative to the CDR3; the germline J gene fills the gap. The V and J genes are TRBV26 and TRBJ2-5, with 9 nucleotides matching TRBD1. The germline V gene has CDR1 KGHPV and CDR2 FQNQEV (reference sequence). This CDR3 has 13 amino acids. V trimming: 5 bases; J trimming: 6 bases; junction bases outside the gene matches: 3. The CDR3 bases that were read are TGTGCCAGCAGTTGGGACAGGGAGGACACCCAGTAC. The encoded protein is CASSWDREDTQY. The entire CDR3 reads CASSWDREDTQYF.

In the case of this clone: Gene names denote mouse genes. The read ends 1 residue before the CDR3 terminus; that terminus is restored from the germline J gene. The rearrangement links TRBV13-2 to TRBJ2-7; D might be TRBD1 (6 bases). CDR1 is NNHNN and CDR2 is SYGAGS in the germline V gene (reference sequence). V was cut by 2 bases and J by 4 bases, with 13 bases left in between. The CDR3 has 14 residues. CDR3 loop: CASGEPGQLYEQYF. Incomplete CDR3 DNA: TGTGCCAGCGGTGAACCGGGACAATTATATGAACAGTAC.

As concerns this clone: Here the gene names and germline are mouse. With the read ending 1 residue before the CDR3 end, the germline J gene is used to fill in that end. The chain employs TRBV26 and TRBJ2-4; D is perhaps TRBD2 (7 bases). The CDR3 is made up of 14 amino acids. Germline loops: CDR1 KGHPV, CDR2 FQNQEV (reference sequence). V dropped 0 bases and J dropped 7 bases, with 11 bases sitting between them. CDR3 amino acids: CASSLSGGRDTLYF. CDR3 DNA (partial): TGTGCCAGCAGTCTGTCGGGGGGCAGGGACACCTTGTAC.

Turning to this clone: Genes and germline come from the mouse. The CDR3 end lies 1 residue beyond the end of the read and is filled in from the germline J gene. The V and J genes are TRBV12-1 and TRBJ1-2; D unresolved. V shed 0 bases and J shed 3 bases, with 7 bases lying between them. Germline V gives CDR1 SGHSN, CDR2 HYEKVE. The CDR3 extends over 13 amino acids. The CDR3 is CASSLAADSDYTF. CDR3 bases read: TGTGCCAGCTCTCTCGCTGCAGACTCCGACTACACC. Together with reference TRBV12-1 and TRBJ1-2, the CDR3 gives the full variable domain: DSGVVQSPRHIIKEKGGRSVLTCIPISGHSNVVWYQQTLGKELKFLIQHYEKVERDKGFLPSRFSVQQFDDYHSEMNMSALELEDSAMYFCASSLAADSDYTFGSGTRLLVI.

Notes on this clone: The gene names given are mouse names. Sequencing ends 1 residue short of the CDR3 end; the germline J gene provides the rest. The chain recombines TRBV19 with TRBJ2-5, with 12 bases identical to TRBD2. The CDR3 spans 16 residues. Per germline, CDR1 FNHDT and CDR2 SITEND (reference sequence). V dropped 0 bases and J dropped 6; count of bases not matched to a gene: 5. CDR3 bases read: TGTGCCAGCAGTATAGACGGGACTGGGGGGCTCGACACCCAGTAC. Protein: CASSIDGTGGLDTQY. The entire CDR3 is CASSIDGTGGLDTQYF.

This clone came up a few times. The genes are named according to mouse. Coverage ceases 1 residue before the CDR3 finishes, and the germline J gene fills in the end. The chain uses TRBV26 and TRBJ2-4; no firm D call. This CDR3 is 13 amino acids long. Trimming removed 7 bases at V and 0 bases at J, with 8 bases between. The germline gives CDR1 KGHPV, CDR2 FQNQEV (reference sequence). Incomplete CDR3 DNA: TGTGCCAGCACCCTGAATAGTCAAAACACCTTGTAC. It encodes CASTLNSQNTLY. The whole CDR3 is CASTLNSQNTLYF.

This clone appeared a single time. Each gene name is a mouse one. The CDR3 end lies 1 residue beyond the end of the read and is filled in from the germline J gene. This chain joins TRBV19 and TRBJ2-5; D may be TRBD2 (6 bases). The length of the CDR3 is 15 residues. V was shortened by 0 bases and J by 2 bases, with 10 bases between the two germline ends. Germline CDR1 reads FNHDT; CDR2 reads SITEND (reference sequence). CDR3 bases read: TGTGCCAGCAGTATAGACAACTGGGTCCAAGACACCCAGTAC. Translating it yields CASSIDNWVQDTQY. The entire CDR3 reads CASSIDNWVQDTQYF.

This clone was seen a handful of times. Mouse germline and gene names are used. The read ends 1 residue early relative to the CDR3; the germline J gene fills the gap. The gene calls are TRBV26 and TRBJ1-3; 9 bases align to TRBD1. Germline values: CDR1 KGHPV, CDR2 FQNQEV (reference sequence). The junction had 3 bases not matched to a gene; V was cut back by 4 bases and J by 2 bases. The CDR3 sequence is 15 residues long. CDR3 sequence: CASSPGQGPGNTLYF. The CDR3 bases that were read are TGTGCCAGCAGTCCGGGACAGGGCCCTGGAAATACGCTCTAT.

This clone was seen a handful of times. Genes here carry mouse names. The read comes to an end 1 residue before the CDR3 does, leaving the germline J gene to fill in the end. The chain employs TRBV3 and TRBJ1-1; D call uncertain. V gave up 2 bases and J gave up 0 bases, with 7 bases separating them. Germline CDR1 is SNHLY and CDR2 is FYNGKV (reference sequence). The length of the CDR3 is 14 residues. CDR3 DNA, as far as it was read: TGTGCCAGCAGCTTAAGTCAGGCAAACACAGAAGTCTTC. It yields the protein CASSLSQANTEVF. In full, the CDR3 reads CASSLSQANTEVFF.

As for this clone: Here the gene names and germline are mouse. The read gets to within 1 residue of the CDR3 end, and the germline J gene fills in the rest. V and J are TRBV26 and TRBJ1-2; the D is unclear. This CDR3 spans 14 amino acids. Trimming removed 3 bases from V and 0 bases from J, with 8 bases in between. The germline CDR1 and CDR2 sequences are KGHPV and FQNQEV (reference sequence). Partial CDR3 DNA: TGTGCCAGCAGTCTACTGACACCAAACTCCGACTACACC. This translates into CASSLLTPNSDYT. The complete CDR3 reads CASSLLTPNSDYTF. Full variable domain (missing parts from reference TRBV26 and TRBJ1-2): NSKVIQTPRYLVKGQGQKAKMRCIPEKGHPVVFWYQQNKNNEFKFLINFQNQEVLQQIDMTEKRFSAECPSNSPCSLEIQSSEAGDSALYLCASSLLTPNSDYTFGSGTRLLVI.

About this clone: The gene names given are mouse names. Different DNA sequences within this sample yield the same CDR3. CDR3 sequence reads: CASSPDWGGAETLYF. Partial CDR3 DNA: TGTGCCAGCTCTCCAGACTGGGGGGGCGCTGAAACGCTGTAT. V gene TRBV12-2 combines with J gene TRBJ2-3; TRBD2 agrees at 12 bases. The read ends 1 residue early relative to the CDR3; the germline J gene fills the gap. Trimming removed 2 bases from V and 6 bases from J; junction bases left unmatched: 5. CDR1 is SGHLS, CDR2 HYDKME, per germline. The CDR3 is 15 residues long.

In this sample, this clone is medium-sized (0.01 to 0.1%). Gene names and germline refer to mouse. The read terminates 1 residue ahead of where the CDR3 ends, so the germline J gene completes it. This chain connects TRBV23 to TRBJ1-2; TRBD1 is the table's D call, not checked against the DNA. From germline, CDR1 is KGHTA and CDR2 FQNQQP. There are 13 residues in the CDR3. CDR3: CSSSQTGGSDYTF. The DNA read from the CDR3 is TGCTCCAGCAGTCAGACAGGAGGCTCCGACTACACC.

A few counts support this clone. Genes here carry mouse names. Read sequence stops 1 residue before the CDR3 end, and the germline J gene provides the missing end. V gene TRBV26 combines with J gene TRBJ1-1; 8 bases match TRBD1. The CDR3 loop spans 15 amino acids. Losses at the gene ends were 2 bases for V and 0 bases for J; bases not matched to a gene: 2. CDR1 is KGHPV, CDR2 FQNQEV, per germline (reference sequence). Partial CDR3 DNA: TGTGCCAGCAGTCTGGGACAGGGTGCAAACACAGAAGTCTTC. Protein sequence: CASSLGQGANTEVF. The complete CDR3 reads CASSLGQGANTEVFF.

For this clone: The gene names here belong to mouse. The CDR3 extends 1 residue past the end of the read, so its final part is completed from the germline J gene. This rearrangement joins TRBV26 to TRBJ1-1; D gene uncertain. Germline loops: CDR1 KGHPV, CDR2 FQNQEV (reference sequence). The CDR3 totals 11 residues. V lost 7 bases and J 1 base, leaving 4 bases between the germline ends. The CDR3 loop is CASKGNTEVFF. The covered CDR3 bases are TGTGCCAGCAAAGGGAACACAGAAGTCTTC.

Regarding this clone: Gene names are mouse gene names. Sequencing ends 1 residue short of the CDR3 end; the germline J gene provides the rest. The rearrangement links TRBV16 to TRBJ1-3; D uncertain. The V gene's germline CDR1 is SGHSA and CDR2 FRNQAP. The CDR3 is made up of 13 amino acids. V was trimmed by 2 bases and J by 0 bases, leaving 2 bases between them. CDR3 DNA, as far as it was read: TGTGCAAGCAGCTTAAGTTCTGGAAATACGCTCTAT. The encoded protein is CASSLSSGNTLY. The whole CDR3 sequence reads CASSLSSGNTLYF.